This T cell receptor beta chain was captured by sequencing in a study of multiple sclerosis patients with progressive multifocal leukoencephalopathy. Findings of the study overall: Lower normalized Shannon entropy suggested reduced TRB diversity in most PML patients.

Described time point: time of PML onset. The length of the CDR3 is 14 residues. Germline V lookup: CDR1 SEHNR, CDR2 FQNEAQ (reference sequence). The V gene lost 5 bases and the J gene lost 4 bases, with 12 bases spanning the gap. To note about this clone: Its antigen remains unidentified.

The table came from immunoSEQ multiplex PCR; TCRdb's copy has only in-frame clones and leaves some out. The sample holds more than 30,000 clones, roughly 87% seen once. The TCR sequence derives from a woman in her 40s with progressive multifocal leukoencephalopathy. The sample was PBMCs, taken from a patient treated with natalizumab. The chain has TRBV7-9 and TRBJ1-5; D uncertain. The CDR3 loop is CASSPGRLNQPQHF. In nucleotides, the CDR3 is TGTGCCAGCAGCCCAGGCAGGTTGAATCAGCCCCAGCATTTT.